This TCR beta chain came from a study of T cell changes during pregnancy in multiple sclerosis (dated by TCRdb to about 2019). Context from the whole study: In women with multiple sclerosis, the researchers looked at how the T cell repertoire shifted as pregnancy progressed.

The method was the immunoSEQ multiplex PCR assay. TCRdb mirrors the immuneACCESS table, restricted to in-frame sequences. Some clones are absent from its copies; in checked studies, under half trace to an unresolved V gene, and the reason for the others is unknown. Counted in this sample were 29,000 or so clones; 89% of them appeared once. 6.5% to 7% of the sample is taken by the ten largest. Worth noting for this clone: Its recognized antigen is unknown. No much larger clone is present one base from it, and per-base qualities are unavailable.

CDR1 and CDR2 are read off the germline V gene (reference sequence) as SEHNR and FQNEAQ. There are 15 amino acids in the CDR3, from cysteine to phenylalanine inclusive. Only the CDR3 region is kept as DNA, spanning 45 bases read in frame from base 1. The trim is 3 bases for V and 3 bases for J, with a gap of 11 bases between the germline ends. The V and J segments used are TRBV7-9 and TRBJ2-2; the D gene is perhaps TRBD1, from 6 matching bases. The source was CD8+ T cells from peripheral blood mononuclear cells, collected in the second trimester of pregnancy. The sequence came from a female donor with multiple sclerosis, enrolled in a pregnancy study. The DNA reads as follows: TGTGCCAGCAGCTTTATAGGACAGCACACCGGGGAGCTGTTTTTT. It specifies CASSFIGQHTGELFF. Reference TRBV7-9 and TRBJ2-2 genes cover what lies past the CDR3, so the full variable domain is DTGVSQNPRHKITKRGQNVTFRCDPISEHNRLYWYRQTLGQGPEFLTYFQNEAQLEKSRLLSDRFSAERPKGSFSTLEIQRTEQGDSAMYLCASSFIGQHTGELFFGEGSRLTVL.